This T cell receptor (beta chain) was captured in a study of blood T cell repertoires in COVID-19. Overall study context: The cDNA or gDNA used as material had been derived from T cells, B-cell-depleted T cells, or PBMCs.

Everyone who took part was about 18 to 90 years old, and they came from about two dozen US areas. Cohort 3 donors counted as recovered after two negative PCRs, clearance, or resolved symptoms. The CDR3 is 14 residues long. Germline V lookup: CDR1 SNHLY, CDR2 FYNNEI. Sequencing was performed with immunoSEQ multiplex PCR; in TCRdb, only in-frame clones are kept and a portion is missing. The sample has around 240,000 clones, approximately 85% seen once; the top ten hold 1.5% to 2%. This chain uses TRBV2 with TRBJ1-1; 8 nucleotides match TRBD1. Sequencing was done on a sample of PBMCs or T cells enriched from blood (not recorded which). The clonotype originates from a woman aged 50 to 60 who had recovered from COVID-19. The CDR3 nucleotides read TGTGCTTACACTAACCCCAGGGGGCCGGGTGAAGCTTTCTTT. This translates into CAYTNPRGPGEAFF.